These 8 T cell receptor beta chains were sequenced from one sample in a study of blood T cell repertoires in COVID-19. The protocol was immunoSEQ multiplex PCR, while the TCRdb copy is restricted to in-frame clones and leaves out a portion. This sample carries 290,000 or so clones, about four fifths of them seen once, and the ten largest clones take 5%. Sequencing was carried out using PBMCs or T cells enriched from blood (not recorded which). The receptor source for this set is a man in his forties who had been exposed to COVID-19.

This clone has just a few counts. The chain carries TRBV7-2 and TRBJ2-1; D is ambiguous. This CDR3 spans 14 amino acids. Germline V gene lookup returns CDR1 SGHTA and CDR2 FQGNSA. Trimming pared 5 bases from V and 6 bases from J, leaving 14 bases between. CDR3 nucleotides: TGTGCCAGCAGCCCAACGGTGGGCCGCAATGAGCAGTTCTTC. Its translation is CASSPTVGRNEQFF. The whole variable domain, remainder taken from reference TRBV7-2 and TRBJ2-1, is GAGVSQSPSNKVTEKGKDVELRCDPISGHTALYWYRQSLGQGLEFLIYFQGNSAPDKSGLPSDRFSAERTGGSVSTLTIQRTQQEDSAVYLCASSPTVGRNEQFFGPGTRLTVL.

The V and J genes are TRBV18 and TRBJ1-4, with TRBD1 matching 7 bases. J lost 7 bases, V lost 2 bases, and 10 bases had no gene match. The CDR3 contains 16 residues. Looked up from germline, CDR1 is KGHSH and CDR2 is LQKENI. The CDR3 nucleotides read TGTGCCAGCTCACCATACGAGGGGGCGTTGGGTGAAAAACTGTTTTTT. Protein: CASSPYEGALGEKLFF.

The chain joins TRBV6-5 to TRBJ1-4, with TRBD1 as a possible D gene (6 bases). Trimming took 9 bases from V and 0 from J, leaving 14 bases between them. The length of the CDR3 is 15 residues. Germline assignment: CDR1 MNHEY and CDR2 SVGAGI. The CDR3 DNA sequence: TGTGCCAGTTCCCGGACAGTCCCAACTAATGAAAAACTGTTTTTT. Translated: CASSRTVPTNEKLFF.

V usage is TRBV3-1 (or the pseudogene TRBV3-2) and J usage is TRBJ1-4; D is ambiguous. Trimming cost V 4 bases and J 4 bases, with 7 bases left between them. The CDR3 length is 13 residues. Germline V lookup: CDR1 LGHDT, CDR2 YNNKEL (reference sequence). The CDR3 sequence: CASSLRSNEKLFF. The CDR3 nucleotides read TGTGCCAGCAGCCTGAGAAGTAATGAAAAACTGTTTTTT.

The chain couples TRBV9 to TRBJ1-4; tentative D call: TRBD1 (6 bases). V was pared by 0 bases and J by 5 bases, with 11 bases between. This CDR3 has 15 amino acids. Germline CDR1 and CDR2: SGDLS and YYNGEE. CDR3 coding DNA: TGTGCCAGCAGCGTAGTTGGGGGGGCGAATGAAAAACTGTTTTTT. It is translated as CASSVVGGANEKLFF.

The rearrangement uses TRBV3-1 (or the pseudogene TRBV3-2) and TRBJ2-3; TRBD1 matches at 8 bases. CDR3 length: 14 amino acids. Trimming removed 0 bases from V and 9 bases from J; junction bases left unmatched: 5. The V gene's germline CDR1 is LGHDT and CDR2 YNNKEL (reference sequence). The CDR3 loop is CASSQDRTGTTQYF. DNA for the CDR3: TGTGCCAGCAGCCAAGACCGGACAGGGACCACGCAGTATTTT.

The V call is TRBV5-6, the J call TRBJ2-7, with D tentatively TRBD1 (6 bases). The germline CDR1 and CDR2 sequences are SGHDT and YYEEEE. This CDR3 comprises 15 residues. Trimming shortened V by 1 base and J by 4 bases, and 15 bases separated the two germline ends. The CDR3 protein is CASSLTFDRRYEQYF. CDR3 DNA sequence: TGTGCCAGCAGCTTGACTTTCGACAGGAGATACGAGCAGTACTTC.

The chain uses TRBV19 and TRBJ1-3; 7 bases match TRBD1. V was clipped by 5 bases and J by 5 bases; unmatched bases: 9. Germline assignment: CDR1 LNHDA and CDR2 SQIVND (reference sequence). This CDR3 has 15 amino acids. The CDR3 coding sequence is TGTGCCAGTAGTCCCCTTGACAGGGTGCGAAACACCATATATTTT. Protein sequence: CASSPLDRVRNTIYF. Using reference TRBV19 and TRBJ1-3 for the parts outside the CDR3, the full variable domain is DGGITQSPKYLFRKEGQNVTLSCEQNLNHDAMYWYRQDPGQGLRLIYYSQIVNDFQKGDIAEGYSVSREKKESFPLTVTSAQKNPTAFYLCASSPLDRVRNTIYFGEGSWLTVV.